This T cell receptor (beta chain) was captured by sequencing in a study of T-cell reconstitution after alpha-beta-depleted transplantation in children. There are many counts of this clonotype. An end of the junction differs from the germline gene, which may be a read error. This sample's TCRbeta library carried unique molecular identifier barcodes. Each CDR3 protein is one row after TCRdb ran MiXCR on the PCR reads. The sample has some 490,000 distinct CDR3 sequences, 12% seen once. The CDR3 is 14 amino acids. Germline CDR1 DFQATT, CDR2 SNEGSKA (reference sequence). This chain joins TRBV20-1 and TRBJ2-1; 9 bases align to TRBD2. This receptor was obtained from a human donor who donated a stem cell graft to a child with combined immunodeficiency. The source was PBMCs from the stem cell graft donor, collected from the stem cell graft. The chain's CDR3 is CSARSSGIHNEQLF. The DNA of the CDR3 is TGCAGTGCTAGATCTAGCGGGATTCACAATGAGCAGCTCTTC.